This T cell receptor (beta chain) was sequenced in a study of shared clonotypes between healthy human individuals. Study-level information: Contributing individuals were a couple of females and three males aged 18 to 49.

Original data processing: Because ImmunoSEQ provided only junction sequences with no quality scores, the filtering differed. Sequencing was performed with immunoSEQ multiplex PCR; in TCRdb, only in-frame clones are kept and a portion is missing. V and J calls and clone size are those listed in that table; D and trimming were worked out from the DNA. The sample contains around 600,000 clones, 95% to 98% of which appear only once. CDR3 length: 12 residues. Trimming removed 7 bases at V and 8 bases at J, with 12 bases between. Per the germline V gene, CDR1 is SNHLY and CDR2 is FYNNEI. Terminally differentiated effector memory CD45RA+ cells were excluded by CCR7 positive selection of CD45RO-negative cells.

Sequences were obtained from naive CD8+ T cells sorted from blood. The chain carries TRBV2 and TRBJ2-1, with a weak D call TRBD2 (6 bases). The sequence was collected from a man younger than 40 in good health. CDR3 amino acids: CASTLGRDEQFF. The CDR3 DNA is TGTGCCAGCACTCTCGGGAGAGATGAGCAGTTCTTC.